This T cell receptor beta chain was sequenced in a study of graft-versus-host responses after intestinal transplantation. Processing of graft tissue released intraepithelial and lamina propria lymphocytes. Produced via immunoSEQ multiplex PCR; TCRdb's table is partial and in-frame only. The table shows 4,000 or so clones, with 65% to 90% occurring only once. The clonotype comes from a human patient who received an intestinal transplant, so some T cells may come from the graft donor. This specimen consisted of ileum tissue, obtained nearly 670 days after intestinal transplant.

In DNA form, the CDR3 reads TGTGCCAGCAGTCGACAGGCCCCCGGCTACACCTTC. Encoded protein: CASSRQAPGYTF. This sequence joins TRBV6-1 and TRBJ1-2; D possibly corresponds to TRBD1 (6 bases). Germline values: CDR1 MNHNS, CDR2 SASEGT. V was cut by 5 bases and J by 8 bases, with 12 bases left in between. The CDR3 extends over 12 amino acids.